These 30 T cell receptor beta chains were all obtained from the same sample, sequenced in a study of CD8+CD57+ T cells in acquired aplastic anemia. Patients selected for sequencing had displayed CD8+CD57+ cell expansion by flow cytometry. CDR3 and TCR beta VDJ profiling relied on a genomic DNA template. Each CDR3 protein is one row after TCRdb ran MiXCR on the reads. Of about 98,000 distinct CDR3 sequences listed, around two thirds were seen once; the top ten hold about 60%. Sequenced input: sorted CD4+, CD8+, or CD8+CD57+ T cells (not recorded which) from PBMCs. These receptors all stem from a human donor with aplastic anemia.

This clonotype appeared once. The rearrangement links TRBV7-9 to TRBJ2-7; no firm D call. CDR3 length: 13 residues. The V gene lost 5 bases and the J gene lost 3 bases, with 11 bases spanning the gap. CDR1 and CDR2 from the germline V gene are SEHNR and FQNEAQ (reference sequence). CDR3 bases: TGTGCCAGCAGCCCGAAGACGGGCTACGAGCAGTACTTC. Protein sequence: CASSPKTGYEQYF.

The chain joins TRBV2 to TRBJ1-5; D gene unclear. V was cut by 3 bases and J by 1 base, with 7 bases left in between. The germline V gene has CDR1 SNHLY and CDR2 FYNNEI. This CDR3 is 14 amino acids long. The CDR3 coding sequence is TGTGCCAGCAGTGAGGGTTCAAGCAATCAGCCCCAGCATTTT. Residues: CASSEGSSNQPQHF.

The chain carries TRBV19 and TRBJ1-6; tentatively, D is TRBD1 (5 bases). CDR3 length: 14 amino acids. Germline CDR1 reads LNHDA; CDR2 reads SQIVND (reference sequence). V was trimmed by 5 bases and J by 9 bases, leaving 14 bases between them. DNA for the CDR3: TGTGCCAGTAGTCCAGGGTTGGGTTTTTCACCCCTCCACTTT. Its translation: CASSPGLGFSPLHF.

The chain links TRBV20-1 to TRBJ1-2; D is undetermined. The germline CDR1 and CDR2 sequences are DFQATT and SNEGSKA (reference sequence). This CDR3 is built from 12 residues. Deletions cut 6 bases from V and 4 bases from J, with 12 bases between. CDR3 amino acids: CSASPYIYGYTF. DNA of the CDR3: TGCAGTGCCTCCCCTTACATCTATGGCTACACCTTC.

The chain uses TRBV30 and TRBJ1-1; D remains ambiguous. The V gene lost 7 bases and the J gene lost 3 bases, with 12 bases spanning the gap. The CDR3 has 12 residues. Germline assignment: CDR1 GTSNPN and CDR2 SVGIG (reference sequence). CDR3 residues: CASRMRDTEAFF. CDR3 bases: TGTGCCTCACGTATGCGGGACACTGAAGCTTTCTTT.

The V call is TRBV15, the J call TRBJ2-1, with TRBD1 matching 10 bases. The tail of the sequence fits TRBJ2-5 better, so the J call may be wrong. Per the germline V gene, CDR1 is LNHNV and CDR2 is YYDKDF (reference sequence). The CDR3 is made up of 15 amino acids. The CDR3: CATSSPEGQGETQYF. CDR3 nucleotide sequence: TGTGCCACCAGCAGCCCAGAGGGACAGGGGGAGACCCAGTACTTC.

The chain recombines TRBV6-1 with TRBJ1-1; D gene uncertain. This CDR3 has 15 residues. With 5 bases removed from V and 5 bases from J, the gap between germline ends came to 18 bases. Germline CDR1 is MNHNS and CDR2 is SASEGT. Here the CDR3 DNA reads TGTGCCAGCAGTCCCGAACCACATCGAGGAACTGAAGCTTTCTTT. Its protein product is CASSPEPHRGTEAFF.

The chain combines TRBV6-5 with TRBJ2-3, with TRBD2 identical over 13 bases. The CDR3 has 15 residues. The ends lost 2 bases at V and 7 bases at J; junction bases unmatched: 3. CDR1 and CDR2 (germline): MNHEY, SVGAGI. CDR3 loop: CASSYGTSGANTQYF. The CDR3, as DNA: TGTGCCAGCAGTTACGGGACTAGCGGGGCAAATACGCAGTATTTT.

The CDR3 protein is CASRPEGLGGRDQETQYF. DNA of the CDR3: TGTGCCAGCCGCCCCGAGGGGCTCGGGGGCCGTGACCAAGAGACCCAGTACTTC. The chain uses TRBV2 and TRBJ2-5, with D perhaps matching TRBD1 or TRBD2 (6 bases each). From germline, CDR1 is SNHLY and CDR2 FYNNEI. Trimming cost V 8 bases and J 0 bases, with 25 bases left between them. The CDR3 loop spans 18 amino acids. Full variable domain (missing parts from reference TRBV2 and TRBJ2-5): EPEVTQTPSHQVTQMGQEVILRCVPISNHLYFYWYRQILGQKVEFLVSFYNNEISEKSEIFDDQFSVERPDGSNFTLKIRSTKLEDSAMYFCASRPEGLGGRDQETQYFGPGTRLLVL.

The rearrangement links TRBV29-1 to TRBJ2-5, with 7 bases fitting TRBD2. V shed 5 bases and J 4 bases; nucleotides not matched to a gene: 4. CDR1 SQVTM and CDR2 ANQGSEA come from the germline V gene. The CDR3 has 12 residues. CDR3 in amino acids: CSVWGRAETQYF. The CDR3 DNA sequence: TGCAGCGTTTGGGGGAGGGCAGAGACCCAGTACTTC. Using reference TRBV29-1 and TRBJ2-5 for the parts outside the CDR3, the full variable domain is SAVISQKPSRDICQRGTSLTIQCQVDSQVTMMFWYRQQPGQSLTLIATANQGSEATYESGFVIDKFPISRPNLTFSTLTVSNMSPEDSSIYLCSVWGRAETQYFGPGTRLLVL.

V usage is TRBV4-1 and J usage is TRBJ1-2, with D possibly being TRBD1 (5 bases). Between the trimmed V and J ends, which lost 0 bases and 4 bases, there was a span of 15 bases. Germline assignment: CDR1 MGHRA and CDR2 YSYEKL. The CDR3 spans 16 residues. This chain's CDR3 is CASSQEARGSIYGYTF. CDR3 in DNA: TGCGCCAGCAGCCAAGAAGCTAGGGGCTCTATCTATGGCTACACCTTC.

The chain has TRBV4-1 and TRBJ1-2, with 8 bases identical to TRBD1. Unmatched junction bases numbered 4, after V lost 0 bases and J lost 7 bases. This CDR3 region has 14 residues. Per the germline V gene, CDR1 is MGHRA and CDR2 is YSYEKL. CDR3 DNA sequence: TGCGCCAGCAGCCAAGAGGGACAGGTTCTTGGCTACACCTTC. It codes for CASSQEGQVLGYTF.

The genes are TRBV19 and TRBJ1-6, with D perhaps TRBD1 (5 bases). This CDR3 region has 15 residues. Trimming cost V 0 bases and J 10 bases, with 13 bases left between them. The V gene's germline CDR1 is LNHDA and CDR2 SQIVND (reference sequence). The CDR3 loop reads CASSIDRGVESPLHF. The CDR3 DNA reads TGTGCCAGTAGTATAGATAGGGGAGTTGAGTCACCCCTCCACTTT.

This clonotype was seen more than once but under ten times. This chain connects TRBV20-1 to TRBJ2-1; D might be TRBD1 (6 bases). Germline loops: CDR1 DFQATT, CDR2 SNEGSKA (reference sequence). Deletions cut 2 bases from V and 9 bases from J, with 20 bases between. CDR3 length: 15 amino acids. CDR3 region: CSARRTTQGVAEQFF. In DNA, the CDR3 is TGCAGTGCTAGAAGAACGACACAGGGAGTGGCTGAGCAGTTCTTC.

This clonotype was seen once. The chain carries TRBV20-1 and TRBJ1-2; D remains unclear. Germline-derived CDR1 and CDR2 are DFQATT and SNEGSKA (reference sequence). This CDR3 has 10 amino acids. The V end lost 3 bases, the J end lost 1 base, and 0 bases lay between the germline ends. CDR3 nucleotide sequence: TGCAGTGCTAGTAACTATGGCTACACCTTC. The encoded protein is CSASNYGYTF.

The chain combines TRBV9 with TRBJ1-2; TRBD1 might be the D (5 bases). This CDR3 comprises 17 residues. V was cut by 3 bases and J by 3 bases, with 21 bases left in between. The germline V gene encodes CDR1 SGDLS and CDR2 YYNGEE. The DNA of the CDR3 is TGTGCCAGCAGCGCACCCTTCATCGGGGGAGGAGACTATGGCTACACCTTC. Residues: CASSAPFIGGGDYGYTF.

As for this clonotype: This may stem from a read error, because a much larger clone lies one nucleotide away. The genes are TRBV27 and TRBJ2-7; 7 bases are shared with TRBD1. J was trimmed by 6 bases and V by 1 base; bases with no gene match: 9. CDR1 MNHEY and CDR2 SMNVEV come from the germline V gene (reference sequence). This CDR3 is 15 amino acids long. The CDR3 reads CASSLWGRGSCEQYF. For the CDR3, the DNA is TGTGCCAGCAGTTTATGGGGCAGGGGGAGCTGCGAGCAGTACTTC.

This CDR3 reads CSGPTGLKEAFF. As DNA, the CDR3 is TGCAGTGGTCCGACAGGGCTTAAAGAAGCTTTCTTT. V and J are TRBV20-1 and TRBJ1-1, with 7 nucleotides matching TRBD1. The CDR3 is 12 residues long. With 7 bases clipped from V and 8 bases from J, the junction kept 10 bases outside the gene matches. CDR1 is DFQATT and CDR2 is SNEGSKA in the germline V gene (reference sequence).

The chain joins TRBV20-1 to TRBJ1-1; TRBD1 aligns across 7 bases. Germline V gene sequence: CDR1 DFQATT, CDR2 SNEGSKA (reference sequence). V gave up 5 bases and J gave up 5 bases; unmatched junction bases: 8. The length of the CDR3 is 13 residues. CDR3 in amino acids: CSALRGPGTEAFF. CDR3 in DNA: TGCAGTGCTCTTAGGGGGCCCGGGACTGAAGCTTTCTTT.

The chain carries TRBV24-1 and TRBJ1-1; D gene uncertain. This CDR3 is 11 amino acids long. From germline, CDR1 is KGHDR and CDR2 SFDVKD. Trimming left V 6 bases short and J 7 bases short, with 8 bases between. CDR3 in amino acids: CATSRAGEAFF. DNA of the CDR3: TGTGCCACCAGTAGGGCAGGTGAAGCTTTCTTT.

This clonotype was observed once. The rearrangement uses TRBV29-1 and TRBJ2-2, with TRBD1 matching 8 bases. The CDR3 runs 15 residues. The J segment lost 4 bases and the V segment lost 1 base, leaving 5 bases of the junction unmatched. Looked up from germline, CDR1 is SQVTM and CDR2 is ANQGSEA. CDR3 bases: TGCAGCGTTGAAGTCAGGGGGCTCGGCACCGGGGAGCTGTTTTTT. Amino acids: CSVEVRGLGTGELFF.

The chain links TRBV2 to TRBJ2-3, with 8 bases matching TRBD2. Germline assignment: CDR1 SNHLY and CDR2 FYNNEI. This CDR3 has 14 residues. V dropped 7 bases and J dropped 4; count of bases not matched to a gene: 7. The CDR3 region is CASKADGGADTQYF. The CDR3 nucleotides read TGTGCCAGCAAGGCGGACGGGGGGGCAGATACGCAGTATTTT.

This chain links TRBV20-1 with TRBJ2-2; D possibly corresponds to TRBD1 (6 bases). With 3 bases removed from V and 4 bases from J, the gap between germline ends came to 15 bases. The length of the CDR3 is 15 residues. In germline, CDR1 is DFQATT, CDR2 SNEGSKA (reference sequence). CDR3 protein: CSARGTLVGTGELFF. For the CDR3, the DNA is TGCAGTGCTAGGGGGACATTGGTAGGCACCGGGGAGCTGTTTTTT.

The DNA of the CDR3 is TGCAGCGTCTCCGGGACAGGGGGATTCGGCACCGGGGAGCTGTTTTTT. It codes for CSVSGTGGFGTGELFF. This chain connects TRBV29-1 to TRBJ2-2; 11 nucleotides line up with TRBD1. Per the germline V gene, CDR1 is SQVTM and CDR2 is ANQGSEA. The CDR3 extends over 16 amino acids. The V segment lost 6 bases and the J segment 4 bases; nucleotides outside the gene matches: 10.

The V and J genes are TRBV24-1 and TRBJ2-7; D is uncertain. The CDR3 has 10 residues. CDR1 and CDR2 (germline): KGHDR, SFDVKD. Between the trimmed V and J ends, which lost 12 bases and 5 bases, there was a span of 10 bases. The CDR3 here is CASTIHEQYF. In DNA, the CDR3 is TGTGCCTCGACAATCCACGAGCAGTACTTC.

The rearrangement uses TRBV7-6 and TRBJ2-7, with D unresolved. CDR1 is SGHVS, CDR2 FNYEAQ, per germline. Between the trimmed V and J ends, which lost 5 bases and 5 bases, there was a span of 13 bases. This CDR3 comprises 13 residues. CDR3 region: CASSQTRVDEQYF. CDR3 DNA: TGTGCCAGCAGCCAAACACGGGTCGACGAGCAGTACTTC.

The gene calls are TRBV10-3 and TRBJ2-2; D may be TRBD2 (5 bases). Trimming took 8 bases from V and 3 from J, leaving 13 bases between them. This CDR3 has 14 residues. Germline CDR1 reads ENHRY; CDR2 reads SYGVKD. The CDR3 is CAIAGAGDTGELFF. The CDR3 region has the DNA TGTGCCATCGCGGGCGCTGGGGACACCGGGGAGCTGTTTTTT.

The chain couples TRBV5-1 to TRBJ1-1, with 8 bases lining up with TRBD1. The V and J ends lost 0 bases and 0 bases, in that order; junction bases with no gene match: 4. The CDR3 contains 16 residues. The V gene's germline CDR1 is SGHRS and CDR2 YFSETQ. CDR3 bases: TGCGCCAGCAGCTTGGCGACAGGGGTTATGAACACTGAAGCTTTCTTT. Its protein product is CASSLATGVMNTEAFF.

V and J are TRBV20-1 and TRBJ2-7; no firm D call. The CDR3 consists of 15 residues. CDR1 and CDR2 (germline): DFQATT, SNEGSKA (reference sequence). V lost 3 bases and J 2 bases, leaving 17 bases between the germline ends. The CDR3 bases are TGCAGTGCTAGCAACCCCGAGGCTGCCGCCTACGAGCAGTACTTC. Its protein is CSASNPEAAAYEQYF.

V gene TRBV19 combines with J gene TRBJ1-1, with D possibly TRBD1 on 6 matching bases. Germline V gene data show CDR1 as LNHDA and CDR2 as SQIVND (reference sequence). The CDR3 is 13 amino acids. V lost 5 bases to trimming and J lost 1 base, with 8 bases between them. This CDR3 reads CASSPGQNTEAFF. CDR3 nucleotides: TGTGCCAGTAGTCCGGGACAGAACACTGAAGCTTTCTTT.